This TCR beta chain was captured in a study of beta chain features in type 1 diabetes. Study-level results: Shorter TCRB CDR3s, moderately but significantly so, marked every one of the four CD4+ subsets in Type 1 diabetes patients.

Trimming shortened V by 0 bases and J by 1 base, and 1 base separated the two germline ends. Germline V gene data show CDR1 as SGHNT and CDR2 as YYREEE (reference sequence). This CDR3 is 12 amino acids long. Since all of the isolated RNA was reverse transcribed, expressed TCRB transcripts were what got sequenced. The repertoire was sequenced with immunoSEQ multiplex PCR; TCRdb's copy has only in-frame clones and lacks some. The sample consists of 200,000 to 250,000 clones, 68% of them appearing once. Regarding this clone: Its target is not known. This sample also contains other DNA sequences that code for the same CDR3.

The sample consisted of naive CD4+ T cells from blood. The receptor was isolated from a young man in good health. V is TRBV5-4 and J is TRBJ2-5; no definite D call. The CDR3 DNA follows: TGTGCCAGCAGCTTGGCCCAAGAGACCCAGTACTTC. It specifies CASSLAQETQYF.